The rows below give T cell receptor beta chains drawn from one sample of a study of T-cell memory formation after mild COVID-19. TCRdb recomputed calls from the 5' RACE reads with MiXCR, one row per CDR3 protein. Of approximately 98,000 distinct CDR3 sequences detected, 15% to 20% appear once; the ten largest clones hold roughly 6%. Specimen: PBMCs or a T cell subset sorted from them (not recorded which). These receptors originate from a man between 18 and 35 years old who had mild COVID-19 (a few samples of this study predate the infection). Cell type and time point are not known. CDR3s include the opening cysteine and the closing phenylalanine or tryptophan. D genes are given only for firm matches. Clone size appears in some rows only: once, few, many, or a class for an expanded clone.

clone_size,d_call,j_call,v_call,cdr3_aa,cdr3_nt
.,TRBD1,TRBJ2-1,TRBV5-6,CASSLGTGSRDNEQFF,TGTGCCAGCAGCTTGGGGACAGGGTCAAGGGACAATGAGCAGTTCTTC
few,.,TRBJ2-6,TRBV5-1,CASKIASGANVLTF,TGCGCCAGCAAAATAGCTTCTGGGGCCAACGTCCTGACTTTC
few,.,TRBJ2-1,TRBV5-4,CASRREVQDLGEQFF,TGTGCCAGCAGGAGAGAGGTGCAGGACCTCGGTGAGCAGTTCTTC
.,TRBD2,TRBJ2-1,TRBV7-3,CASNGGGIYNEQFF,TGTGCCAGCAACGGGGGGGGAATTTACAATGAGCAGTTCTTC
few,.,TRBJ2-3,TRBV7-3,CASSFKGADTQYF,TGTGCCAGCAGCTTCAAGGGGGCAGATACGCAGTATTTT
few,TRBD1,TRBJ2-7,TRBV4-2,CASSQGDRKKDEQYF,TGTGCCAGCAGCCAAGGGGACAGGAAGAAGGACGAGCAGTACTTC
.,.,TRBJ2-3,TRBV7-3,CASSFGGVTDTQYF,TGTGCCAGCAGCTTTGGCGGAGTGACAGATACGCAGTATTTT
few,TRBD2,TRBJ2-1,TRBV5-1,CASRAGLAGSNEQFF,TGCGCCAGCAGAGCAGGACTAGCGGGGAGCAATGAGCAGTTCTTC
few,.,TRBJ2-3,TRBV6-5,CASTQGGATQYF,TGTGCCAGCACTCAGGGCGGGGCTACGCAGTATTTT
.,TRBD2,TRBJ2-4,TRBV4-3,CASSQDHVAGGPLAKYF,TGCGCCAGCAGCCAAGATCATGTAGCGGGGGGGCCTTTGGCTAAGTACTTC
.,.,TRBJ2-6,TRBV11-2,CASSFEKLKLSGANVLTF,TGTGCCAGCAGCTTCGAGAAGCTCAAGCTCTCTGGGGCCAACGTCCTGACTTTC
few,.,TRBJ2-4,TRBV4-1,CASSQDPGQRDIQYF,TGCGCCAGCAGCCAAGATCCGGGCCAAAGAGACATTCAGTACTTC
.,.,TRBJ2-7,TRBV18,CASSPDSLSYEQYF,TGTGCCAGCTCACCTGACAGTCTTTCCTACGAGCAGTACTTC
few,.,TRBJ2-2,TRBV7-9,CASSLASGGELFF,TGTGCCAGCAGCTTAGCCTCGGGCGGGGAGCTGTTTTTT
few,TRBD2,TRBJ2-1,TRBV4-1,CASSQEILAGGYEQFF,TGCGCCAGCAGCCAAGAAATACTAGCGGGGGGGTATGAGCAGTTCTTC
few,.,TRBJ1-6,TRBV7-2,CASNLAQGYNSPLHF,TGTGCCAGCAACCTGGCACAGGGCTATAATTCACCCCTCCACTTT
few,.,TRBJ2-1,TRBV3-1,CASSQGSGLSAGEQFF,TGTGCCAGCAGCCAAGGGTCTGGTCTTTCCGCCGGTGAGCAGTTCTTC
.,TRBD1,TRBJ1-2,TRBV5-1,CASSRDRGVYGYTF,TGCGCCAGCAGCCGGGACAGGGGCGTCTATGGCTACACCTTC
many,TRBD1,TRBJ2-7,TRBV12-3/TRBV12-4,CASTMDRGLREQYF,TGTGCCAGCACCATGGACAGGGGGCTTCGCGAGCAGTACTTC
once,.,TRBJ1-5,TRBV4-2,CASSQAEDQPQHF,TGTGCCAGCAGCCAAGCGGAGGATCAGCCCCAGCATTTT
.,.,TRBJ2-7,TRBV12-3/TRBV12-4,CASSLWPYEQYF,TGTGCCAGCAGTTTGTGGCCCTACGAGCAGTACTTC
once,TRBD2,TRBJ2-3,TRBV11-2,CASSHAAGGTTDTQYF,TGTGCCAGCAGCCACGCAGCGGGGGGGACCACAGATACGCAGTATTTT
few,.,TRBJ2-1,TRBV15,CATSRDLGEQFF,TGTGCCACCAGCAGAGATCTGGGTGAGCAGTTCTTC
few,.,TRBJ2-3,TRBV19,CASSIAGYDTQYF,TGTGCCAGTAGTATAGCAGGGTATGATACGCAGTATTTT
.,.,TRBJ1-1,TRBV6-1,CASSELQGTEAFF,TGTGCCAGCAGTGAACTCCAGGGCACTGAAGCTTTCTTT
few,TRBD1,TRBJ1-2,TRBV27,CASSPRTGNYGYTF,TGTGCCAGCAGTCCCCGGACAGGGAACTATGGCTACACCTTC
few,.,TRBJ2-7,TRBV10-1,CASRTRPPVVQYF,TGCGCCAGCAGGACCCGGCCGCCAGTGGTGCAGTACTTC
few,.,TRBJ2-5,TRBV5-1,CASSTDQETQYF,TGCGCCAGCAGCACGGACCAAGAGACCCAGTACTTC
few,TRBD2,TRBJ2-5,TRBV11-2,CASSQQSPLAGGIETQYF,TGTGCCAGCAGCCAACAAAGCCCTCTAGCGGGGGGGATCGAGACCCAGTACTTC
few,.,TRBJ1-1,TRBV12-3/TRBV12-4,CASSLTSQGFGEAFF,TGTGCCAGCAGTTTAACCAGCCAGGGCTTCGGGGAAGCTTTCTTT
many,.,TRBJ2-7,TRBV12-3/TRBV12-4,CASSFNRESEQYF,TGTGCCAGCAGTTTTAACAGGGAAAGCGAGCAGTACTTC
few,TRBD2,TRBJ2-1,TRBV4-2,CASRGAGTSGVDLHYNEQFF,TGTGCCAGCAGGGGGGCCGGGACTAGCGGGGTCGATCTACATTACAATGAGCAGTTCTTC
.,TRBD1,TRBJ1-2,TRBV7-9,CASRPTTGGGSGYTF,TGTGCCAGCAGGCCTACGACAGGGGGCGGCTCTGGCTACACCTTC
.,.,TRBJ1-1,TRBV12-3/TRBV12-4,CASSPRDEAFF,TGTGCCAGCAGCCCCCGGGACGAGGCTTTCTTT
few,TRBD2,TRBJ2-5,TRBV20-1,CSAGQLAGTETQYF,TGCAGTGCTGGCCAACTAGCGGGGACGGAGACCCAGTACTTC
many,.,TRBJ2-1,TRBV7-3,CASSLRGDGYNEQFF,TGTGCCAGCAGCTTACGCGGGGACGGATACAATGAGCAGTTCTTC
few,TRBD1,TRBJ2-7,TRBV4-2,CASSQGAEGQGSVWQYF,TGTGCCAGCAGCCAGGGGGCGGAGGGACAGGGGTCGGTCTGGCAGTACTTC
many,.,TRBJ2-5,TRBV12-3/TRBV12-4,CASSFWGVGETQYF,TGTGCCAGCAGTTTCTGGGGGGTCGGCGAGACCCAGTACTTC
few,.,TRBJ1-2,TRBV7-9,CASSPYRYTDGGYTF,TGTGCCAGCAGCCCGTACCGGTACACGGACGGAGGCTACACCTTC
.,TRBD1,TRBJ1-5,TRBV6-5,CASSLTGDYNQPQHF,TGTGCCAGCAGCCTGACAGGGGATTACAATCAGCCCCAGCATTTT
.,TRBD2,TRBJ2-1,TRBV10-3,CAISLGGTSGGAGEQFF,TGTGCCATCAGTTTAGGAGGGACTAGCGGGGGGGCTGGTGAGCAGTTCTTC
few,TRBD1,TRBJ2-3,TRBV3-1,CASSLQGGTGEDTQYF,TGTGCCAGCAGCCTACAAGGAGGAACAGGGGAAGATACGCAGTATTTT
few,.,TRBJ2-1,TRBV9,CASSVGGSVYNEQFF,TGTGCCAGCAGCGTAGGGGGGAGTGTGTACAATGAGCAGTTCTTC
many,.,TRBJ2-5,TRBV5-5,CASSFEDQETQYF,TGTGCCAGCAGCTTCGAAGACCAAGAGACCCAGTACTTC
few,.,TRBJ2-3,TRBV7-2,CASSSRPPLTFTDTQYF,TGTGCCAGCAGCTCCCGGCCCCCGCTTACTTTCACAGATACGCAGTATTTT
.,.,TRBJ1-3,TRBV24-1,CATSDFRVEGLGNTIYF,TGTGCCACCAGTGATTTTAGGGTGGAAGGGCTGGGAAACACCATATATTTT
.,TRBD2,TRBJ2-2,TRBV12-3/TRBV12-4,CASSLIGTRYTGELFF,TGTGCCAGCAGTTTAATCGGGACTAGATACACCGGGGAGCTGTTTTTT
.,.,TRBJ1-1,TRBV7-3,CASSRQVNTEAFF,TGTGCCAGCAGCCGACAGGTGAACACTGAAGCTTTCTTT
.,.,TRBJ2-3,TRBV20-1,CSARKGVASDTQYF,TGCAGTGCTAGAAAAGGGGTTGCCTCAGATACGCAGTATTTT
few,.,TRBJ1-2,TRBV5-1,CASSTQGGGYGYTF,TGCGCCAGCAGCACGCAGGGAGGAGGGTATGGCTACACCTTC
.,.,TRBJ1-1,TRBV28,CASSRTAPGGNTEAFF,TGTGCCAGCAGTCGGACAGCCCCCGGGGGGAACACTGAAGCTTTCTTT
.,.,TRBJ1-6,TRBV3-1,CASSANRDSPLHF,TGTGCCAGCAGCGCTAACAGGGATTCACCCCTCCACTTT